Listed below are T cell receptor beta chains from one sample, sequenced in a study of control samples from healthy donors and cancer patients. Here immunoSEQ multiplex PCR was the method, and the copy in TCRdb shows in-frame clones only, minus some. The sample includes 150,000 to 160,000 clones, about 93% of them seen just once. Sequenced: blood. All receptors come from a man aged 50 to 59 in good health. Each CDR3 is given with its conserved first and last residue. Fields, in order: D gene, V gene, clone size, J gene, CDR3 DNA, CDR3 protein. D genes are given only for firm matches. For some rows the clone size is stated as once, few or many, or as a class when expanded; others skip it.

.	TRBV24-1	.	TRBJ1-1	TGTGCCACCAGTGATGGTTGGACTGAAGCTTTCTTT	CATSDGWTEAFF
TRBD1	TRBV5-1	.	TRBJ1-1	TGCGCCAGCAGCTTGGTGGGACAGGCCGGCACTGAAGCTTTCTTT	CASSLVGQAGTEAFF
.	TRBV29-1	.	TRBJ2-3	TGCAGCGTTGACCTGGGCACAGATACGCAGTATTTT	CSVDLGTDTQYF
.	TRBV18	.	TRBJ1-6	TGTGCCAGCTCACCGCCCGCTAATTCACCCCTCCACTTT	CASSPPANSPLHF
TRBD1	TRBV15	.	TRBJ2-1	TGTGCCACCAGCAGGGGAGGACAGGGGGCGCGTCAGCAGTTCTTC	CATSRGGQGARQQFF
.	TRBV28	.	TRBJ1-3	TGTGCCAGCAGACCTAGGGGCAACACCATATATTTT	CASRPRGNTIYF
.	TRBV6-5	.	TRBJ2-7	TGTGCCAGCACCCGAGGACGGACCTACGAGCAGTACTTC	CASTRGRTYEQYF
TRBD1	TRBV5-1	.	TRBJ2-1	TGCGCCAGCAGCTTCACAGGACAGGGGAACTACAATGAGCAGTTCTTC	CASSFTGQGNYNEQFF
TRBD1	TRBV10-3	.	TRBJ1-5	TGTGCCATCGGACAGGCCGGGAATCAGCCCCAGCATTTT	CAIGQAGNQPQHF
TRBD1	TRBV7-9	.	TRBJ1-2	TGTGCCAGCAGCTCCGGACAGGGCCTCTATGGCTACACCTTC	CASSSGQGLYGYTF
.	TRBV7-3	.	TRBJ2-2	TGTGCCAGCAGCTTATCGGCAGGGGAGCTGTTTTTT	CASSLSAGELFF
.	TRBV7-9	.	TRBJ2-7	TGTGCCAGCAGCTTAGAGGTCGAGCAGTACTTC	CASSLEVEQYF
TRBD1	TRBV13	.	TRBJ1-6	TGTGCCAGCAGCTTAGTAGGATGGGACAGGGGAATGGGAAATTCACCCCTCCACTTT	CASSLVGWDRGMGNSPLHF
TRBD1	TRBV29-1	.	TRBJ1-1	TGCAGCGTTTACCAGACAGGGACAGAAGCTTTCTTT	CSVYQTGTEAFF
.	TRBV7-9	.	TRBJ1-1	TGTGCCAGCAGCCCCCTAATGAACACTGAAGCTTTCTTT	CASSPLMNTEAFF
.	TRBV30	.	TRBJ1-5	TGTGCCTGGAGGCCTCCGGTCTCAAATCAGCCCCAGCATTTT	CAWRPPVSNQPQHF
TRBD2	TRBV9	.	TRBJ2-2	TGTGCCAGCAGCCTTAGCGGGAGCGGCGGGGAGCTGTTTTTT	CASSLSGSGGELFF
TRBD2	TRBV7-8	.	TRBJ2-2	TGTGCCAGCAGCTTAGGACTAGCGGGAGCTGGGGAGCTGTTTTTT	CASSLGLAGAGELFF
.	TRBV11-3	.	TRBJ1-1	TGTGCCAGCAGCTCGGGACCAGGTGAAGCTTTCTTT	CASSSGPGEAFF
.	TRBV7-3	.	TRBJ1-1	TGTGCCAGCAGCTTAAGTATGAGAACCACTGAAGCTTTCTTT	CASSLSMRTTEAFF
TRBD2	TRBV5-6	.	TRBJ2-1	TGTGCCAGCAGCTCCGGACTAGCGGGAGGAAATGAGCAGTTCTTC	CASSSGLAGGNEQFF
.	TRBV25-1	once	TRBJ2-1	TGTGCCAGCAGCTCAGGAAGGGTTCTAGGCTCCTACAATGAGCAGTTCTTC	CASSSGRVLGSYNEQFF
TRBD1	TRBV30	.	TRBJ1-2	TGTGCCTGGAGTCCAACACAGGGGGCGTTGTATGGCTACACCTTC	CAWSPTQGALYGYTF
.	TRBV15	.	TRBJ1-3	TGTGCCACCAGCAGAGTGGGAGCAGGGATGGGCTCTGGAAACACCATATATTTT	CATSRVGAGMGSGNTIYF
.	TRBV6-6	.	TRBJ2-5	TGTGCCAGCAAGGGTTCAGAGACCCAGTACTTC	CASKGSETQYF
TRBD1	TRBV6-5	once	TRBJ2-1	TGTGCCAGCAGTTACAGGACAGGGTACAATGAGCAGTTCTTC	CASSYRTGYNEQFF
TRBD2	TRBV27	.	TRBJ2-2	TGTGCCACGACTAGCGGGACTCCCGGGGAGCTGTTTTTT	CATTSGTPGELFF
TRBD2	TRBV28	.	TRBJ2-7	TGTGCCAGCAGGGGGGGTTATGGCGGGAGGCCCCACGAGCAGTACTTC	CASRGGYGGRPHEQYF
.	TRBV28	.	TRBJ1-3	TGTGCCAGCAGTTTATTGGCAGGCCACTCTGGAAACACCATATATTTT	CASSLLAGHSGNTIYF
TRBD1	TRBV4-2	.	TRBJ2-7	TGTGCCAGCAGCCTACACACGGACAGGGAGCAGTACTTC	CASSLHTDREQYF
.	TRBV6-9	.	TRBJ2-5	TGTGCCAGCAGTTACGTGTCCGTCTTGTTCGAGACCCAGTACTTC	CASSYVSVLFETQYF
TRBD2	TRBV5-1	.	TRBJ2-2	TGCGCCAGCAGCAAATATAGCGGGGCGAACACCGGGGAGCTGTTTTTT	CASSKYSGANTGELFF
.	TRBV28	.	TRBJ1-4	TGTGCCAGCAGTTTAATTGGGGCCGGCTGGGAAAAACTGTTTTTT	CASSLIGAGWEKLFF
TRBD1	TRBV10-3	.	TRBJ1-6	TGTGCCATCAGCCGACAGGGTCGGGCTAATAATTCACCCCTCCACTTT	CAISRQGRANNSPLHF
.	TRBV7-9	once	TRBJ2-5	TGTGCCAGCAGCCCCTTCGAAGCTATTCGGCAGCAAGAGACCCAGTACTTC	CASSPFEAIRQQETQYF
TRBD1	TRBV5-1	.	TRBJ1-5	TGCGCCAGCAGCCGAACGTCGGGACAGGGGGGGCCCCAGCATTTT	CASSRTSGQGGPQHF
TRBD1	TRBV24-1	.	TRBJ2-5	TGTGCCACCAGTGATCGACAGGGAGTTGGGGAGACCCAGTACTTC	CATSDRQGVGETQYF
.	TRBV5-6	.	TRBJ1-5	TGTGCCAGCAGCTTGAGAGGAGTCAATAGCAATCAGCCCCAGCATTTT	CASSLRGVNSNQPQHF
.	TRBV29-1	.	TRBJ2-1	TGCAGCGTCTTGGACTACTCCTACAATGAGCAGTTCTTC	CSVLDYSYNEQFF
.	TRBV3-1/TRBV3-2	.	TRBJ2-1	TGTGCCAGCACACTATCATCCTTGATTTCAAACAATGAGCAGTTCTTC	CASTLSSLISNNEQFF
.	TRBV11-2	.	TRBJ1-1	TGTGCCAGCAGCTTAGCGTTGGACACTGAAGCTTTCTTT	CASSLALDTEAFF
TRBD1	TRBV19	.	TRBJ2-5	TGTGCCAGTAGTATTGATTATGGGACAGGAAAACAGTACTTC	CASSIDYGTGKQYF
TRBD2	TRBV27	.	TRBJ2-3	TGTGCCAGCAGTATGGGGACTAGCGGGAGCTATAGCACAGATACGCAGTATTTT	CASSMGTSGSYSTDTQYF
.	TRBV19	.	TRBJ2-1	TGTGCCAGTAGCGGACTCGCAAATGAGCAGTTCTTC	CASSGLANEQFF
TRBD2	TRBV6-1	.	TRBJ2-7	TGTGCCAGCAGTGAAGCGGGAGGGAGTTTCAACGAGCAGTACTTC	CASSEAGGSFNEQYF